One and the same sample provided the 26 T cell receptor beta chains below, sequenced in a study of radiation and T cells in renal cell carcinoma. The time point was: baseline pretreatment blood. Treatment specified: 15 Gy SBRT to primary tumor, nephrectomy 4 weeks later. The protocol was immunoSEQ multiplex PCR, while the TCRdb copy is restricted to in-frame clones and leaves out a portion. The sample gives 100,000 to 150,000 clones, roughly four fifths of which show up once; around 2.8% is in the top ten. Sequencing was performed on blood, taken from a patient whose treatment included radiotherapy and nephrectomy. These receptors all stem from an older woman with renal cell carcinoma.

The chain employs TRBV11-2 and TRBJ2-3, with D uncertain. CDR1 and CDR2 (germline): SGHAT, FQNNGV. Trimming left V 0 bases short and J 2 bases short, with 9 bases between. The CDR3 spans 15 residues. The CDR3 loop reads CASSLDNTHTDTQYF. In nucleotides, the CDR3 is TGTGCCAGCAGCTTAGATAACACCCACACAGATACGCAGTATTTT.

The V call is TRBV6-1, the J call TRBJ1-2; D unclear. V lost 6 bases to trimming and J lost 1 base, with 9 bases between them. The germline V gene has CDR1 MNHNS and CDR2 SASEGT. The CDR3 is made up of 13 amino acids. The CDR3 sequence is CASSLDGNYGYTF. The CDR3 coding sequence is TGTGCCAGCAGCCTGGACGGTAACTATGGCTACACCTTC.

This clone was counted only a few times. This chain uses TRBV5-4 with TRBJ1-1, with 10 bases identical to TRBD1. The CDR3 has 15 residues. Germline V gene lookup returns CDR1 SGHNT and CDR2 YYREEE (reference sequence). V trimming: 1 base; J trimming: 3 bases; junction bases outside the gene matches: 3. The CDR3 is CASSLMTGGHTEAFF. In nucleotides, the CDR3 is TGTGCCAGCAGCTTGATGACAGGGGGCCACACTGAAGCTTTCTTT.

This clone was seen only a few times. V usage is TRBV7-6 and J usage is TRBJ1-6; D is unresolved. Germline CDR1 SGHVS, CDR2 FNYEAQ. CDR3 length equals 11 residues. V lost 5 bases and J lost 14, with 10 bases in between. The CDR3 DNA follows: TGTGCCAGCAGCCCCTCGCTCACCCTCCACTTT. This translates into CASSPSLTLHF.

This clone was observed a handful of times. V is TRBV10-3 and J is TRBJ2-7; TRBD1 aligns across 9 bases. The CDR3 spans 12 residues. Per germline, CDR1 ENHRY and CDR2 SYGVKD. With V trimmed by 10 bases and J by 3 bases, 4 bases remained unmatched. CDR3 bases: TGTGCCACCCGGACAGGGGACTACGAGCAGTACTTC. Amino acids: CATRTGDYEQYF.

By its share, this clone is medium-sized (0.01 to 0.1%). CDR3 bases: TGTGCCAGCAGCCCGGGAGCGGGGGGGCTTGAGGAGCAGTTCTTC. As protein: CASSPGAGGLEEQFF. The chain recombines TRBV6-4 with TRBJ2-1, with TRBD2 matching 10 bases. The germline CDR1 and CDR2 sequences are MRHNA and SNTAGT. The CDR3 spans 15 residues. The V segment lost 6 bases and the J segment 10 bases; nucleotides outside the gene matches: 12.

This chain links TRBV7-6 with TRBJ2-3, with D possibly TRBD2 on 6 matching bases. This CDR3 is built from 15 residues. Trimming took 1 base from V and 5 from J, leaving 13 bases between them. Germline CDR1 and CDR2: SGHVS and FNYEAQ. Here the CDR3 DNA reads TGTGCCAGCAGCTTAGTAGGAGGGAATAAAGATACGCAGTATTTT. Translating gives CASSLVGGNKDTQYF.

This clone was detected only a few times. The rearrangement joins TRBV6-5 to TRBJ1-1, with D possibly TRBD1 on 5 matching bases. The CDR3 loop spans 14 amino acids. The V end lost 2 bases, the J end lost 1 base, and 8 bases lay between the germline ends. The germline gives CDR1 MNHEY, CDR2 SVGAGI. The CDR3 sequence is CASSYPGGNTEAFF. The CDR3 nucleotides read TGTGCCAGCAGTTACCCCGGGGGGAACACTGAAGCTTTCTTT.

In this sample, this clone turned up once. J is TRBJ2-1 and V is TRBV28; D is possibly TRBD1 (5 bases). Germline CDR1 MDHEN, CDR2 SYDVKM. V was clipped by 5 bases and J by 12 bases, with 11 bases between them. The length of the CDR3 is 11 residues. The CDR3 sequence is CASSTDMGQFF. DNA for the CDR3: TGTGCCAGCAGTACGGACATGGGGCAGTTCTTC.

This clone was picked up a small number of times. The DNA of the CDR3 is TGTGCCAGCAGCGTAGGATCGGGAGGGGGCGGCATTCAGTACTTC. As protein: CASSVGSGGGGIQYF. This chain joins TRBV9 and TRBJ2-4, with D perhaps matching TRBD2 (8 bases). Germline CDR1 and CDR2: SGDLS and YYNGEE. Trimming took off 0 bases at V and 9 bases at J, with 16 bases between the two ends. The CDR3 extends over 15 amino acids.

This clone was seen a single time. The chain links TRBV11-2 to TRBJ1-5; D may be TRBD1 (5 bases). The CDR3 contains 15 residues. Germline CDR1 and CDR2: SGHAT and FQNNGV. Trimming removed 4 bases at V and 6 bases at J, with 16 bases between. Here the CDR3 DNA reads TGTGCCAGCAGCTCCGGCGTACAGGCGGTTCAGCCCCAGCATTTT. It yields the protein CASSSGVQAVQPQHF.

In nucleotides, the CDR3 is TGTGCCAGCGGGGATCAGCCCCAGCATTTT. This translates into CASGDQPQHF. This chain joins TRBV6-5 and TRBJ1-5; D is uncertain. The germline V gene has CDR1 MNHEY and CDR2 SVGAGI. This CDR3 is built from 10 residues. Deletions cut 8 bases from V and 5 bases from J, with 4 bases between.

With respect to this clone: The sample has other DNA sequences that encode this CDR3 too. DNA for the CDR3: TGCGCCAGCAGCTTGGAGGCACCAAATACGGACAGGGGGCTAAGCGAGCAGTACTTC. Its translation: CASSLEAPNTDRGLSEQYF. The genes are TRBV5-1 and TRBJ2-7, with TRBD1 matching 11 bases. V lost 0 bases, J lost 6 bases, and 17 bases stayed unmatched. The CDR3 runs 19 residues. CDR1 is SGHRS, CDR2 YFSETQ, per germline.

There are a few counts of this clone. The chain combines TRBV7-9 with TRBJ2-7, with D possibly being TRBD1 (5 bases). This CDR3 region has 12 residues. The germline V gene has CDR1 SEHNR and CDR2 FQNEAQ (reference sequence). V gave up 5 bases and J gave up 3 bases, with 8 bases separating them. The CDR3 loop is CASSNTGYEQYF. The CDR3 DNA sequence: TGTGCCAGCAGCAATACAGGCTACGAGCAGTACTTC.

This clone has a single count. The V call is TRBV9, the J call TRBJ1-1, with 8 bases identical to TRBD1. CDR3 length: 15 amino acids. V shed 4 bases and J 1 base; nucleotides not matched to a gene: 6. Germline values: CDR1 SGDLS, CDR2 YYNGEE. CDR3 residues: CASSTTGGSNTEAFF. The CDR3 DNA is TGTGCCAGCAGCACTACAGGGGGGTCGAACACTGAAGCTTTCTTT.

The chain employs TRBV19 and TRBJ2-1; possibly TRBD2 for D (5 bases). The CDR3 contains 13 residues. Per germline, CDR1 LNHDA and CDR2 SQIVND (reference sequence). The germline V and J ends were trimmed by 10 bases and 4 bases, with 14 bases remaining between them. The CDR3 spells CATSAGVYNEQFF. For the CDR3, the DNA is TGTGCCACAAGCGCCGGGGTTTACAATGAGCAGTTCTTC.

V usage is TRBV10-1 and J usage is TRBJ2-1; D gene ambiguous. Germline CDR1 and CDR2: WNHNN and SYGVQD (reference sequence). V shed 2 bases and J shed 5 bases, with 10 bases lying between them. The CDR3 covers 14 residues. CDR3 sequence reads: CASSETFRDNEQFF. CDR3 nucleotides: TGCGCCAGCAGTGAGACTTTTCGGGACAATGAGCAGTTCTTC.

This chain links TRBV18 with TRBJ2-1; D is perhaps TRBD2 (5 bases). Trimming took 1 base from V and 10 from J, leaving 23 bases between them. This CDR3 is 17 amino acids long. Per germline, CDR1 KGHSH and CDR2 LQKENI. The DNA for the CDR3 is TGTGCCAGCTCACCACAAGGTGGAGGTTCAGGTGTTCGGGAGCAGTTCTTC. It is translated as CASSPQGGGSGVREQFF.

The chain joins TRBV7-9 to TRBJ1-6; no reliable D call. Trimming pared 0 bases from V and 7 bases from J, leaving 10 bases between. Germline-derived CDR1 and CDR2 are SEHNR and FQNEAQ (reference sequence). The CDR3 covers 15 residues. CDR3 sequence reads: CASSLATDGNSPLHF. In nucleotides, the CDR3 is TGTGCCAGCAGCTTAGCAACGGACGGGAATTCACCCCTCCACTTT. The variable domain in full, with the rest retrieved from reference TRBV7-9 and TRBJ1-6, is DTGVSQNPRHKITKRGQNVTFRCDPISEHNRLYWYRQTLGQGPEFLTYFQNEAQLEKSRLLSDRFSAERPKGSFSTLEIQRTEQGDSAMYLCASSLATDGNSPLHFGNGTRLTVT.

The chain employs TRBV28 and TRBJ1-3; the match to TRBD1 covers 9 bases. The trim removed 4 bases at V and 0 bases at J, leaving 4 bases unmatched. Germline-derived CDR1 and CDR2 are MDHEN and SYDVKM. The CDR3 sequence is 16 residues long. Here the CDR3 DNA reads TGTGCCAGCAGTTCGTTGGGACAGGGCTCTGGAAACACCATATATTTT. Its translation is CASSSLGQGSGNTIYF.

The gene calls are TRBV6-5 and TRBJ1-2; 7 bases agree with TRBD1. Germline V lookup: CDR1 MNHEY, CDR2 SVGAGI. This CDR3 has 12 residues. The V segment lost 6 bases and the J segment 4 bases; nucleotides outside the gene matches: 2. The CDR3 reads CASSGTVYGYTF. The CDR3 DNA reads TGTGCCAGCAGCGGGACAGTCTATGGCTACACCTTC.

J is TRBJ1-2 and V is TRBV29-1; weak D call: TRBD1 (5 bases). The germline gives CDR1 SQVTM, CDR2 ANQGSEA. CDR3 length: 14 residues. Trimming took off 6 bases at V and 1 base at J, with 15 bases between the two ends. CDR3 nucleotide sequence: TGCAGCGTGGCCCGGGACGGGAATAACTATGGCTACACCTTC. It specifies CSVARDGNNYGYTF. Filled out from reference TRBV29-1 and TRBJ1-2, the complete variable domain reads SAVISQKPSRDICQRGTSLTIQCQVDSQVTMMFWYRQQPGQSLTLIATANQGSEATYESGFVIDKFPISRPNLTFSTLTVSNMSPEDSSIYLCSVARDGNNYGYTFGSGTRLTVV.

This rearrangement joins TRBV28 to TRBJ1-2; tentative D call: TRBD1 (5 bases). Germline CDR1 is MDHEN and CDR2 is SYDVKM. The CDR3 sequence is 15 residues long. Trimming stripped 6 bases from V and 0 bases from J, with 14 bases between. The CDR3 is CASSSLGTSNYGYTF. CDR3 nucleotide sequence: TGTGCCAGCAGCTCCCTGGGGACCTCTAACTATGGCTACACCTTC.

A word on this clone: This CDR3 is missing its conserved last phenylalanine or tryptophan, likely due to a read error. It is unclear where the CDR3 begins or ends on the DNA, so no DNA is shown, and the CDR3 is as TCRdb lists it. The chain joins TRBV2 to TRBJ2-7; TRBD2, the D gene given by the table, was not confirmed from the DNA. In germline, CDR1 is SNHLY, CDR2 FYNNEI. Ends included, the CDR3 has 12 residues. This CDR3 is CASSERGGVPLI.

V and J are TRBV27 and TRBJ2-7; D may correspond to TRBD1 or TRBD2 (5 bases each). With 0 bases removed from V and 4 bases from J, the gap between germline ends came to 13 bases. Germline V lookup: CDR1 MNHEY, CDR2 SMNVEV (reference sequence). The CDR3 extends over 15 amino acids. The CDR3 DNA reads TGTGCCAGCAGTTTATCTCAGAGGGGCATTTACGAGCAGTACTTC. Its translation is CASSLSQRGIYEQYF.

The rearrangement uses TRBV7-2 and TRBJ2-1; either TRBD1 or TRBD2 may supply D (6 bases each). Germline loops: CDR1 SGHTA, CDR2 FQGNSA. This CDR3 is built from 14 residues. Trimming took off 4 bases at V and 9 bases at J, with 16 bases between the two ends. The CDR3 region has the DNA TGTGCCAGCAGCTCGAAATGGGGGGACACTGAGCAGTTCTTC. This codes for CASSSKWGDTEQFF.